One and the same sample provided the 4 T cell receptor beta chains below, sequenced in a study of T cells in Graves' hyperthyroidism and ophthalmopathy (dated by TCRdb to between 2019 and 2020). The protocol used for the library was multiplex PCR. TCRdb names Illumina HiSeq 2000 as the instrument used. Amplification of TCR beta CDR3 regions was carried out from RNA transcripts. The TCR CDR3 was subjected to a first round of RT-PCR using the HTBI primer set and the Qiagen OneStep RT-PCR kit. In TCRdb, the public reads were trimmed at Q25 with fastp and aligned with MiXCR, with productive beta chains retained. Merged by CDR3 protein, the rows form single entries marked with the most common genes and DNA. The sample table contains 530,000 or so distinct CDR3 sequences; only one count was recorded for 17% of them. The leading ten clones occupy around 17% of the sample. Specimen: blood. The receptors here all came from a woman under 30 with Graves' ophthalmopathy.

The table lists this clonotype with a few counts. This chain connects TRBV5-1 to TRBJ2-5; D might be TRBD1 (5 bases). Germline lookup yields CDR1 SGHRS and CDR2 YFSETQ. V was clipped by 4 bases and J by 11 bases, with 12 bases between them. CDR3 length equals 11 residues. CDR3 protein: CASSPDGAQYF. The DNA for the CDR3 is TGCGCCAGCAGCCCGGATGGGGCTCAGTACTTC.

This clonotype has a count of ten or more. This sequence joins TRBV11-2 and TRBJ2-7, with D maybe TRBD2 (5 bases). V was trimmed by 2 bases and J by 5 bases, leaving 13 bases between them. CDR1 is SGHAT and CDR2 is FQNNGV in the germline V gene. This CDR3 contains 14 residues. The CDR3 loop is CASSLKPGLDEQYF. In DNA, the CDR3 is TGTGCCAGCAGCTTAAAACCGGGGTTGGACGAGCAGTACTTC.

Many counts were recorded for this clonotype. This chain links TRBV2 with TRBJ1-1; D is perhaps TRBD1 (5 bases). Deletions cut 7 bases from V and 5 bases from J, with 14 bases between. Per germline, CDR1 SNHLY and CDR2 FYNNEI. CDR3 length equals 13 residues. CDR3 residues: CASTRGEGTEAFF. The CDR3 DNA is TGTGCCAGCACGAGGGGTGAGGGGACTGAAGCTTTCTTT.

Turning to this clonotype: A much larger clone differs from this one at a single base, so this may be a read error. The chain recombines TRBV7-2 with TRBJ2-7; D unresolved. CDR1 SGHTA and CDR2 FQGNSA come from the germline V gene. The CDR3 has 14 residues. CDR3 sequence reads: CVSSPGLRTYEQYF. The CDR3 DNA is TGTGTCAGCAGCCCCGGGTTACGCACCTACGAGCAGTACTTC.